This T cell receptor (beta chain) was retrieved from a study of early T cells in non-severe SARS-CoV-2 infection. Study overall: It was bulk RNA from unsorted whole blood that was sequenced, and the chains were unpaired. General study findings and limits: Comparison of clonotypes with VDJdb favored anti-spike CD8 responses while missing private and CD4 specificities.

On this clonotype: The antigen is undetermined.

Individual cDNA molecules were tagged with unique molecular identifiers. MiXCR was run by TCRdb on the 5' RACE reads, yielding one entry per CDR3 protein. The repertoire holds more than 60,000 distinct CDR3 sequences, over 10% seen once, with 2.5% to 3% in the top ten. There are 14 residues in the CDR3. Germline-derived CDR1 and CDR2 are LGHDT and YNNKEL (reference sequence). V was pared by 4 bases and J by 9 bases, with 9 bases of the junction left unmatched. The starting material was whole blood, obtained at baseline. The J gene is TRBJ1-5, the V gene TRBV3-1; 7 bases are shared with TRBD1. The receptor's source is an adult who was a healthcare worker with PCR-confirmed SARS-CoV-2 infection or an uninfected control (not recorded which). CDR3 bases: TGTGCCAGCAGCCCAGACAGGGAATTGCGGCCCCAGCATTTT. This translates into CASSPDRELRPQHF. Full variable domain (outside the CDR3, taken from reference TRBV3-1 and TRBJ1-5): DTAVSQTPKYLVTQMGNDKSIKCEQNLGHDTMYWYKQDSKKFLKIMFSYNNKELIINETVPNRFSPKSPDKAHLNLHINSLELGDSAVYFCASSPDRELRPQHFGDGTRLSIL.